The entry that follows covers one TCR beta chain sequence. These data come from a study of cytomegalovirus exposure and HLA in healthy donors. The PCR contained 60 Vbeta and 13 Jbeta primers. Method: immunoSEQ multiplex PCR; TCRdb's copy keeps in-frame clones and lacks some. The sample holds around 130,000 clones, 55% to 75% seen once. The ends were cut back, 10 bases at V and 4 bases at J, with 17 bases in the middle. The CDR3 runs to 15 residues. Germline CDR1 MDHEN, CDR2 SYDVKM. Material for sequencing was PBMCs. This chain joins TRBV28 and TRBJ1-6; D call uncertain. The sequence derives from a human donor in good health. The CDR3 coding sequence is TGTGCCACCAAACTTCCCACCGGGTATAATTCACCCCTCCACTTT. This encodes CATKLPTGYNSPLHF. The whole variable domain, remainder taken from reference TRBV28 and TRBJ1-6, is DVKVTQSSRYLVKRTGEKVFLECVQDMDHENMFWYRQDPGLGLRLIYFSYDVKMKEKGDIPEGYSVSREKKERFSLILESASTNQTSMYLCATKLPTGYNSPLHFGNGTRLTVT.